One and the same sample provided the 2 T cell receptor beta chains below, sequenced in a study of CD8+CD57+ T cells in acquired aplastic anemia. Genomic DNA, the template, was used for profiling of the TCR beta VDJ and CDR3. Using its own MiXCR run on the reads, TCRdb lists one record per CDR3 protein. The table shows about 64,000 distinct CDR3 sequences, with around 55% occurring only once. Source material: sorted CD4+, CD8+, or CD8+CD57+ T cells (not recorded which) from PBMCs. The receptors derive from a human donor in good health, serving as a control.

This clonotype appeared many times. The chain employs TRBV4-1 and TRBJ1-2; the D is unclear. CDR1 and CDR2 from the germline V gene are MGHRA and YSYEKL. This CDR3 contains 16 residues. V was cut by 6 bases and J by 0 bases, with 17 bases left in between. The CDR3 region is CASSPREGPANYGYTF. DNA of the CDR3: TGCGCCAGCAGTCCGAGAGAAGGCCCAGCTAACTATGGCTACACCTTC.

The sample holds many counts of this clonotype. This chain links TRBV5-1 with TRBJ2-5; 13 bases map to TRBD2. The CDR3 covers 16 residues. Germline V gene data show CDR1 as SGHRS and CDR2 as YFSETQ. The J segment lost 6 bases and the V segment lost 4 bases, leaving 9 bases of the junction unmatched. In DNA form, the CDR3 reads TGCGCCAGCAGCGGGACCGGGACTAGCGGGACGAAGACCCAGTACTTC. This encodes CASSGTGTSGTKTQYF.